This T cell receptor (beta chain) was sequenced in a study of blood T cell repertoires in COVID-19 (dated by TCRdb to 2020 to 2021). Broadly, across the study: Samples covering the acute and convalescent phases of COVID-19 were provided by collaborators in the United States, Italy and Spain. The sample metadata nearly always contained a de-identified subject ID, COVID-19 status, age in years and sex. Subjects who had been exposed to COVID-19, were actively infected with it, or had recovered from it provided the deeply sampled blood TCRbeta repertoires that made up the dataset. Where available, HLA class I and class II types were taken from metadata supplied by the sample provider and were not determined by assay-based typing. The material from the prospective study consisted of cDNA or gDNA derived from T cells, B-cell-depleted T cells, or PBMCs. The samples were drawn from the first 160 participants of the ongoing ImmuneRACE study and from some 1,300 subjects provided by 6 global collaborators. The repertoires were released in a freely available public database meant as a resource for research on the immune response to SARS-CoV-2. Study-level results and caveats: The amount of clinical and demographic metadata varied by source and participant and was provided uncurated.

Counted from cysteine to phenylalanine, this CDR3 has 16 amino acids. Only CDR3 DNA remains: 48 bases, in frame from the first base. Looking up the germline V gene yields CDR1 MNHNS and CDR2 SASEGT. The germline ends are 8 bases apart after V is trimmed by 0 bases and J by 2 bases. Each collaborating institution followed its own protocols to collect whole blood in K2EDTA tubes. For TCRbeta analysis, collaborator samples were shipped as frozen whole blood, as isolated PBMCs, or as DNA extracted from either sample type. Comments on this clone: Its antigen remains undetermined. The input lacks base qualities; no much larger clone sits a single base away.

TCRbeta CDR3 regions were amplified from genomic DNA using the immunoSEQ Assay, a bias-controlled multiplex PCR. On the study's bioinformatics: Nucleated cell counts per sample were estimated from amplification of reference gene primers within the assay. To quantify the absolute abundance of each unique TCRbeta CDR3 rearrangement, sequence reads were collapsed and filtered. For each sample, productive Simpson clonality was calculated as the square root of Simpson's diversity index across productive rearrangements. The source is immuneACCESS, and TCRdb retained only in-frame sequences with V and J called. Part of the clones is not carried over; for the studies checked, unresolved V genes explain less than half of this, and the remainder is unexplained. For V, J and clone size, that table is used; D and trimming come from the DNA. A total of under 250,000 clones appear in this sample, approximately 83% of them only once. The ten largest clones represent about 4.4% of the sample.

Sequencing input: peripheral blood. This sequence originates from a man aged 50-60 years with active or convalescent COVID-19. The chain uses TRBV6-1 and TRBJ2-6; perhaps TRBD1 is the D gene, with 5 bases matching. CDR3 protein: CASSEARGAGANVLTF. The DNA sequence reads TGTGCCAGCAGTGAAGCAAGGGGCGCTGGGGCCAACGTCCTGACTTTC.